Each of the 2 T cell receptor beta chains below was sequenced from the same sample in a study of blood T cell repertoires in COVID-19. Sequencing was performed with immunoSEQ multiplex PCR; in TCRdb, only in-frame clones are kept and a portion is missing. The repertoire holds some 270,000 clones, approximately 84% seen once, with around a sixth in the top ten. The sequenced material came from peripheral blood. All receptors come from a person aged 65-85 years with COVID-19, enrolled during active disease.

This sequence joins TRBV3-1 (or the pseudogene TRBV3-2) and TRBJ2-7, with 10 bases fitting TRBD2. The CDR3 sequence is 17 residues long. Germline trimming cut 3 bases from V and 6 bases from J; bases unmatched to any gene: 14. The germline gives CDR1 LGHDT, CDR2 YNNKEL (reference sequence). The CDR3 sequence is CASSHGRLAGAWVEQYF. The DNA of the CDR3 is TGTGCCAGCAGCCATGGTCGACTAGCGGGCGCCTGGGTCGAGCAGTACTTC.

This rearrangement joins TRBV3-1 (or the pseudogene TRBV3-2) to TRBJ1-4; 10 bases match TRBD1. Losses at the gene ends were 3 bases for V and 1 base for J; bases not matched to a gene: 11. Per the germline V gene, CDR1 is LGHDT and CDR2 is YNNKEL (reference sequence). The CDR3 has 19 residues. CDR3 loop: CASSHFRDRGSRTNEKLFF. Written as DNA, the CDR3 is TGTGCCAGCAGCCATTTCCGGGACAGGGGATCCCGAACTAATGAAAAACTGTTTTTT.